A single sample is the source of the 29 T cell receptor beta chains below, sequenced in a study of technical replicates of blood from a handful of donors. Profiled with immunoSEQ multiplex PCR; TCRdb holds only in-frame clones, not every one. The table includes around 79,000 clones, around 94% detected once. Sequenced sample: T cells isolated from PBMCs. The source is a human donor in good health.

The chain links TRBV5-4 to TRBJ1-1; no firm D call. Germline V CDR1 and CDR2: SGHNT, YYREEE (reference sequence). The ends were cut back, 2 bases at V and 4 bases at J, with 6 bases in the middle. This CDR3 has 12 amino acids. The DNA for the CDR3 is TGTGCCAGCAGCTTTGATAGCACTGAAGCTTTCTTT. Residues: CASSFDSTEAFF.

The chain is built from TRBV5-1 and TRBJ2-7, with 11 bases fitting TRBD2. The V gene end was trimmed by 4 bases and the J gene end by 1 base; junction bases not matched to a gene: 7. This CDR3 spans 16 amino acids. From germline, CDR1 is SGHRS and CDR2 YFSETQ. The CDR3 DNA reads as TGCGCCAGCAGCCGACTTACTAGCGGGGGTTCCTACGAGCAGTACTTC. Protein product: CASSRLTSGGSYEQYF.

The rearrangement uses TRBV10-3 and TRBJ1-4, with 9 bases matching TRBD1. With 3 bases clipped from V and 8 bases from J, the junction kept 4 bases outside the gene matches. The CDR3 length is 14 residues. Germline-derived CDR1 and CDR2 are ENHRY and SYGVKD. The CDR3: CAISEQGAREKLFF. The CDR3 nucleotides read TGTGCCATCAGTGAACAGGGGGCTCGGGAAAAACTGTTTTTT.

The chain links TRBV14 to TRBJ2-7; TRBD2 agrees at 7 bases. The CDR3 covers 12 residues. Germline V CDR1 and CDR2: SGHDN, FVKESK. The V gene end was trimmed by 1 base and the J gene end by 7 bases; junction bases not matched to a gene: 1. The CDR3 DNA sequence: TGTGCCAGCAGCCAAGCGGGGGGAGAGCAGTACTTC. Amino acids: CASSQAGGEQYF.

J is TRBJ1-2 and V is TRBV13; the D is unclear. The V gene's germline CDR1 is PRHDT and CDR2 FYEKMQ (reference sequence). This CDR3 is built from 15 residues. V lost 3 bases and J 2 bases, leaving 13 bases between the germline ends. CDR3 sequence (DNA): TGTGCCAGCAGCTTTAAGGAGAATAGGAACTATGGCTACACCTTC. The encoded protein is CASSFKENRNYGYTF.

The chain has TRBV29-1 and TRBJ1-4, with 8 bases lining up with TRBD1. V trimming: 7 bases; J trimming: 5 bases; junction bases outside the gene matches: 9. The CDR3 runs to 14 residues. CDR1 is SQVTM and CDR2 is ANQGSEA in the germline V gene. The CDR3 is CSANQGQGNEKLFF. In DNA form, the CDR3 reads TGCAGCGCTAACCAAGGACAGGGAAATGAAAAACTGTTTTTT. Based on the CDR3 plus reference TRBV29-1 and TRBJ1-4, the full variable domain is SAVISQKPSRDICQRGTSLTIQCQVDSQVTMMFWYRQQPGQSLTLIATANQGSEATYESGFVIDKFPISRPNLTFSTLTVSNMSPEDSSIYLCSANQGQGNEKLFFGSGTQLSVL.

The chain employs TRBV19 and TRBJ1-3, with a weak D call TRBD1 (6 bases). Germline-derived CDR1 and CDR2 are LNHDA and SQIVND (reference sequence). The V gene lost 6 bases and the J gene lost 0 bases, with 15 bases spanning the gap. This CDR3 spans 16 amino acids. CDR3: CASRTTGGYSGNTIYF. CDR3 nucleotide sequence: TGTGCCAGTAGGACTACGGGGGGCTACTCTGGAAACACCATATATTTT. Full variable domain (remainder filled in from reference TRBV19 and TRBJ1-3): DGGITQSPKYLFRKEGQNVTLSCEQNLNHDAMYWYRQDPGQGLRLIYYSQIVNDFQKGDIAEGYSVSREKKESFPLTVTSAQKNPTAFYLCASRTTGGYSGNTIYFGEGSWLTVV.

This clone was seen once. The J gene is TRBJ1-3, the V gene TRBV19, with D hard to call. V was cut by 6 bases and J by 10 bases, with 16 bases left in between. The V gene's germline CDR1 is LNHDA and CDR2 SQIVND (reference sequence). The CDR3 sequence is 13 residues long. The CDR3 reads CASSPRSGWTIYF. The CDR3 DNA reads TGTGCCAGTAGCCCACGCTCCGGGTGGACCATATATTTT.

The chain employs TRBV11-2 and TRBJ1-1; D is perhaps TRBD1 (5 bases). The germline CDR1 and CDR2 sequences are SGHAT and FQNNGV. The CDR3 spans 14 residues. With 2 bases removed from V and 6 bases from J, the gap between germline ends came to 13 bases. CDR3 sequence reads: CASSLNTGGPEAFF. DNA for the CDR3: TGTGCCAGCAGCTTAAACACGGGGGGACCTGAAGCTTTCTTT.

This rearrangement joins TRBV2 to TRBJ2-7, with 7 bases fitting TRBD2. The CDR3 spans 17 residues. Germline assignment: CDR1 SNHLY and CDR2 FYNNEI. After removal of 3 bases from V and 0 bases from J, the junction contained 11 bases not matched to a gene. The CDR3 DNA follows: TGTGCCAGCAGTGATGTTCCCGGACTAGAAAGCTCCTACGAGCAGTACTTC. Protein sequence: CASSDVPGLESSYEQYF.

The chain recombines TRBV7-9 with TRBJ2-4; a weak D match, TRBD1 (6 bases). CDR1 and CDR2 from the germline V gene are SEHNR and FQNEAQ (reference sequence). The CDR3 is 12 amino acids. Trimming left V 5 bases short and J 6 bases short, with 8 bases between. Here the CDR3 reads CASSRDTNIQYF. CDR3 nucleotides: TGTGCCAGCAGCCGGGACACAAACATTCAGTACTTC.

The chain joins TRBV18 to TRBJ1-5, with a possible D match to TRBD1 (6 bases). Germline CDR1 KGHSH, CDR2 LQKENI. The CDR3 loop spans 16 amino acids. Trimming took 6 bases from V and 0 from J, leaving 15 bases between them. CDR3 sequence reads: CASSPFDRNSNQPQHF. The CDR3 DNA reads as TGTGCCAGCTCTCCTTTTGACAGGAATAGCAATCAGCCCCAGCATTTT.

V is TRBV7-6 and J is TRBJ1-5, with D unresolved. The V gene's germline CDR1 is SGHVS and CDR2 FNYEAQ. The CDR3 length is 17 residues. Between the trimmed V and J ends, which lost 0 bases and 4 bases, there was a span of 16 bases. The CDR3 DNA sequence: TGTGCCAGCAGCTTAGCGGGAGGGTCTCCGGGAAATCAGCCCCAGCATTTT. Amino acids: CASSLAGGSPGNQPQHF.

The rearrangement links TRBV6-1 to TRBJ2-7; D possibly corresponds to TRBD2 (6 bases). The V end lost 8 bases, the J end lost 0 bases, and 14 bases lay between the germline ends. This CDR3 region has 14 residues. CDR1 and CDR2 from the germline V gene are MNHNS and SASEGT. CDR3 sequence reads: CASDPGLTSYEQYF. The CDR3 coding sequence is TGTGCCAGCGATCCGGGACTGACCTCCTACGAGCAGTACTTC.

The J gene is TRBJ2-7, the V gene TRBV5-6; TRBD1 matches 12 bases. Germline V gives CDR1 SGHDT, CDR2 YYEEEE. The CDR3 has 15 amino acids. The V gene end was trimmed by 4 bases and the J gene end by 5 bases; junction bases not matched to a gene: 7. CDR3 sequence reads: CASSPGTGGFNEQYF. In DNA, the CDR3 is TGTGCCAGCAGCCCGGGGACAGGGGGCTTCAACGAGCAGTACTTC.

This chain connects TRBV6-6 to TRBJ1-5; 7 bases line up with TRBD1. CDR1 MNHNY and CDR2 SVGAGI come from the germline V gene (reference sequence). This CDR3 has 14 residues. V was pared by 6 bases and J by 3 bases, with 5 bases of the junction left unmatched. The CDR3 loop is CASRSGQTNQPQHF. For the CDR3, the DNA is TGTGCCAGCAGATCGGGACAGACCAATCAGCCCCAGCATTTT.

The chain is built from TRBV7-9 and TRBJ1-1; 9 nucleotides line up with TRBD1. The CDR3 runs to 15 residues. Per germline, CDR1 SEHNR and CDR2 FQNEAQ (reference sequence). The ends lost 5 bases at V and 3 bases at J; junction bases unmatched: 7. The CDR3 DNA is TGTGCCAGCAGCGAAACAGGGGGCTTTCACACTGAAGCTTTCTTT. Translation: CASSETGGFHTEAFF.

The chain couples TRBV5-1 to TRBJ2-2, with TRBD1 as a possible D gene (6 bases). CDR3 length: 12 amino acids. CDR1 is SGHRS and CDR2 is YFSETQ in the germline V gene. V lost 1 base and J lost 11, with 9 bases in between. The CDR3 loop reads CASSLTGKELFF. The CDR3 bases are TGCGCCAGCAGCTTGACAGGGAAAGAGCTGTTTTTT.

The genes are TRBV11-2 and TRBJ2-7; TRBD2 is a possible D gene (5 bases). The V and J ends lost 4 bases and 3 bases respectively, with 13 bases between them. CDR1 SGHAT and CDR2 FQNNGV come from the germline V gene. This CDR3 region has 14 residues. CDR3 residues: CASSSSLGVYEQYF. CDR3 DNA: TGTGCCAGCAGCTCTAGCCTCGGGGTCTACGAGCAGTACTTC. Drawing the rest from reference TRBV11-2 and TRBJ2-7, the complete variable domain is EAGVAQSPRYKIIEKRQSVAFWCNPISGHATLYWYQQILGQGPKLLIQFQNNGVVDDSQLPKDRFSAERLKGVDSTLKIQPAKLEDSAVYLCASSSSLGVYEQYFGPGTRLTVT.

V gene TRBV11-2 combines with J gene TRBJ2-1, with 10 bases identical to TRBD2. This CDR3 is built from 17 residues. Germline CDR1 and CDR2: SGHAT and FQNNGV. V was clipped by 4 bases and J by 2 bases; unmatched bases: 8. The CDR3 is CASSSRTSGLTYNEQFF. The CDR3 nucleotides are TGTGCCAGCAGCTCCAGGACTAGCGGCCTCACCTACAATGAGCAGTTCTTC.

The chain employs TRBV4-1 and TRBJ2-1; 9 positions match TRBD2. This CDR3 region has 15 residues. V lost 5 bases and J lost 8; bases outside the gene matches: 10. Germline values: CDR1 MGHRA, CDR2 YSYEKL. CDR3 protein: CASSGGGAGWHEQFF. Here the CDR3 DNA reads TGCGCCAGCAGCGGCGGGGGGGCCGGTTGGCATGAGCAGTTCTTC.

In this sample, this clone turned up once. V gene TRBV10-1 combines with J gene TRBJ2-5; 8 positions match TRBD2. Trimming removed 3 bases from V and 5 bases from J; junction bases left unmatched: 5. Germline lookup yields CDR1 WNHNN and CDR2 SYGVQD (reference sequence). CDR3 length: 14 residues. In DNA form, the CDR3 reads TGCGCCAGCAGTGACGGGGGGGCCGGGGAGACCCAGTACTTC. Translated: CASSDGGAGETQYF.

The chain uses TRBV6-1 and TRBJ1-2; the D gene is possibly TRBD1 (5 bases). Germline-derived CDR1 and CDR2 are MNHNS and SASEGT. Trimming took off 5 bases at V and 4 bases at J, with 17 bases between the two ends. The CDR3 has 15 amino acids. The CDR3 spells CASSPAGGEGYGYTF. DNA for the CDR3: TGTGCCAGCAGTCCCGCGGGGGGGGAGGGCTATGGCTACACCTTC.

The chain combines TRBV7-2 with TRBJ1-1, with D perhaps TRBD1 (6 bases). The CDR3 spans 16 residues. CDR1 is SGHTA and CDR2 is FQGNSA in the germline V gene. Trimming stripped 2 bases from V and 0 bases from J, with 13 bases between. CDR3 DNA: TGTGCCAGCAGCTTACCCGAGGGGGGGATGAACACTGAAGCTTTCTTT. Translated: CASSLPEGGMNTEAFF.

This rearrangement joins TRBV11-3 to TRBJ2-3, with 7 bases matching TRBD2. The CDR3 covers 15 residues. V shed 2 bases, J shed 2 bases, and the junction held 4 bases outside the gene matches. In germline, CDR1 is SGHNT, CDR2 YENEEA. The CDR3 is CASSLSGENTDTQYF. CDR3 DNA sequence: TGTGCCAGCAGCTTAAGCGGGGAGAACACAGATACGCAGTATTTT.

The gene calls are TRBV11-2 and TRBJ2-7; tentative D call: TRBD1 (5 bases). Germline V CDR1 and CDR2: SGHAT, FQNNGV. The CDR3 consists of 12 residues. Trimming stripped 2 bases from V and 11 bases from J, with 13 bases between. The DNA for the CDR3 is TGTGCCAGCAGCTTATCTATTGAAGGGGAGTACTTC. It translates to CASSLSIEGEYF.

This sequence joins TRBV5-6 and TRBJ1-2; D is ambiguous. This CDR3 is built from 13 residues. Germline loops: CDR1 SGHDT, CDR2 YYEEEE. V lost 2 bases to trimming and J lost 4 bases, with 9 bases between them. The CDR3 nucleotides read TGTGCCAGCAGCTTAAGAACAGCCTATGGCTACACCTTC. Translated: CASSLRTAYGYTF.

This clone was seen a single time. This chain links TRBV7-6 with TRBJ2-2; D possibly corresponds to TRBD1 (6 bases). CDR1 and CDR2 from the germline V gene are SGHVS and FNYEAQ. There are 16 residues in the CDR3. The ends were cut back, 0 bases at V and 0 bases at J, with 8 bases in the middle. CDR3 loop: CASSLAPGANTGELFF. The CDR3 bases are TGTGCCAGCAGCTTAGCCCCAGGGGCGAACACCGGGGAGCTGTTTTTT.

The chain joins TRBV2 to TRBJ2-1; D uncertain. The CDR3 has 15 residues. CDR1 and CDR2 from the germline V gene are SNHLY and FYNNEI. Trimming took 1 base from V and 3 from J, leaving 10 bases between them. The CDR3 region has the DNA TGTGCCAGCAGTGAAGGGCAGTTATACTACAATGAGCAGTTCTTC. Protein: CASSEGQLYYNEQFF.